This T cell receptor beta chain was sequenced during a study of T-cell reconstitution after alpha-beta-depleted transplantation in children. Preparation of the TCRbeta library involved a method that used unique molecular identifiers. Using its own MiXCR run on the PCR reads, TCRdb lists one record per CDR3 protein. The sample lists 500,000 to 600,000 distinct CDR3 sequences, 18% occurring once. The trim removed 3 bases at V and 1 base at J, leaving 12 bases unmatched. The germline CDR1 and CDR2 sequences are SGHAT and FQNNGV. CDR3 size: 18 residues. The sequence came from a human donor who donated a stem cell graft to a child with acute lymphoblastic leukemia. The chain uses TRBV11-2 and TRBJ2-1; 7 nucleotides agree with TRBD2. This specimen consisted of PBMCs from the stem cell graft donor, obtained from the stem cell graft. CDR3 region: CASSFLGTLAVSYNEQFF. In DNA form, the CDR3 reads TGTGCCAGCAGCTTTTTAGGGACCCTAGCGGTTTCCTACAATGAGCAGTTCTTC.